Listed below are T cell receptor beta chains from one sample, sequenced in a study of beta chain features in type 1 diabetes. Assay: immunoSEQ multiplex PCR; the TCRdb copy retains only in-frame clones and omits some. The table has approximately 140,000 clones, around 50% seen once. The sequenced material came from Tregs from blood. The receptors originated from a man younger than 30 in good health. Both conserved end residues are part of each CDR3. A D gene is named only where the DNA matches it firmly. Only part of the rows carry a size: once, few, many, or a class if the clone is expanded.

D gene,J gene,clone size,V gene,CDR3 DNA,CDR3 protein
.,TRBJ1-2,.,TRBV28,TGTGCCAGCAGTTTCATATTAGGGGATCATGGCTACACCTTC,CASSFILGDHGYTF
TRBD1,TRBJ1-4,.,TRBV10-3,TGTGCCATCAGTGCGGACAGGGGGGTATGGGAAAAACTGTTTTTT,CAISADRGVWEKLFF
.,TRBJ2-4,.,TRBV4-1,TGCGCCAGCAGCCAAGGCAGACTCCATATTGCCAAAAACATTCAGTACTTC,CASSQGRLHIAKNIQYF
TRBD2,TRBJ2-7,.,TRBV7-2,TGTGCCAGCAGCTCTAGCGGGAGAAGCCACGAGCAGTACTTC,CASSSSGRSHEQYF
TRBD1,TRBJ2-1,few,TRBV10-3,TGTGCCATAACAGGGGTCGTTAACAATGAGCAGTTCTTC,CAITGVVNNEQFF
.,TRBJ2-5,.,TRBV2,TGTGCCAGCAGTTTTACAGGGAGAAGAGAGACCCAGTACTTC,CASSFTGRRETQYF
.,TRBJ2-6,few,TRBV28,TGTGCCAGCAGTTTATACAGGGCCCTATCTGGGGCCAACGTCCTGACTTTC,CASSLYRALSGANVLTF
TRBD1,TRBJ2-5,few,TRBV5-4,TGTGCCAGCAGCTCCTACAGGGGTCAAGAGACCCAGTACTTC,CASSSYRGQETQYF
TRBD1,TRBJ2-2,.,TRBV18,TGTGCCAGCTCATTCGTACCGGGACAGGGTTGGCGGGAGCTGTTTTTT,CASSFVPGQGWRELFF
TRBD2,TRBJ2-7,few,TRBV4-2,TGTGCCAGCAGCCAAGATTCGGGACTAAACTACGAGCAGTACTTC,CASSQDSGLNYEQYF
TRBD2,TRBJ2-7,few,TRBV2,TGTGCCAGCAGTGCGTGGCTAGCGGGACGCTCGCAGTACTTC,CASSAWLAGRSQYF
TRBD1,TRBJ1-5,.,TRBV15,TGTGCCACCAGTAGACAGGGGAGCAATCAGCCCCAGCATTTT,CATSRQGSNQPQHF
.,TRBJ2-2,.,TRBV4-2,TGTGCCAGCAGCCAAGGCTGGCGGGGCGGCGGGGAGCTGTTTTTT,CASSQGWRGGGELFF
.,TRBJ1-1,.,TRBV5-1,TGCGCCAGCAGCTTGTTACAGGGCAACACTGAAGCTTTCTTT,CASSLLQGNTEAFF
.,TRBJ1-2,.,TRBV7-9,TGTGCCAGCAGCTTAACAGCCACCTATGGCTACACCTTC,CASSLTATYGYTF
.,TRBJ1-4,.,TRBV7-8,TGTGCCAGCAGCTCGGGAGGGGGTAATGAAAAACTGTTTTTT,CASSSGGGNEKLFF
.,TRBJ2-4,once,TRBV4-3,TGCGCCAGCAGCCAAGGAGGAGGTTCCCAAAACATTCAGTACTTC,CASSQGGGSQNIQYF
TRBD1,TRBJ1-1,.,TRBV19,TGTGCCAGTGGAAGAGGGACAGGGTGGGACACTGAAGCTTTCTTT,CASGRGTGWDTEAFF
TRBD1,TRBJ1-6,.,TRBV4-1,TGCGCCAGCAGCCACGCAGGGGGCATCGGTTCACCCCTCCACTTT,CASSHAGGIGSPLHF
TRBD1,TRBJ2-7,few,TRBV6-1,TGTGCCAGCAGTGAAGCGCTTGGGACAGGCACCTACGAGCAGTACTTC,CASSEALGTGTYEQYF
.,TRBJ2-7,.,TRBV28,TGTGCCAGCAGTTTAGGAGCGGCAGGTCGTACCTACGAGCAGTACTTC,CASSLGAAGRTYEQYF
.,TRBJ1-1,.,TRBV2,TGTGCCAGCAGCGGACAGCTGAACACTGAAGCTTTCTTT,CASSGQLNTEAFF
.,TRBJ1-4,.,TRBV7-9,TGTGCCAGCAGCTTAGCGCCGGCAGGGTGGAATGAAAAACTGTTTTTT,CASSLAPAGWNEKLFF
.,TRBJ1-5,few,TRBV28,TGTGCCAGCAGTTTGGGGGGGCATCAGCCCCAGCATTTT,CASSLGGHQPQHF
.,TRBJ2-7,few,TRBV6-1,TGTGCCAGCATTCTGACCTTAGGGGGATCCTACGAGCAGTACTTC,CASILTLGGSYEQYF
TRBD1,TRBJ1-4,.,TRBV5-4,TGTGCCAGCAGCACCAACAGGGGTTTTGGTGAAAAACTGTTTTTT,CASSTNRGFGEKLFF
.,TRBJ2-1,.,TRBV20-1,TGCAGTGCTAGAGCAGTTGAGCAGTTCTTC,CSARAVEQFF
TRBD1,TRBJ1-5,.,TRBV27,TGTGCCAGCAGTCGGACAGGGGAACGTCAGCCCCAGCATTTT,CASSRTGERQPQHF
TRBD1,TRBJ1-3,few,TRBV6-6,TGTGCCAGCAGTTACCCGGGGACAGCCTCTGGAAACACCATATATTTT,CASSYPGTASGNTIYF